This TCR beta chain was retrieved from a study of OX40 agonist ivuxolimab in advanced cancers. Study as a whole: Patients enrolled in dose escalation were diagnosed with hepatocellular carcinoma, melanoma, renal cell or head and neck cancer. The study's findings and limits: Low normalized T-cell clonal expansion also characterized some of the nonresponders.

Concerning this clone: Its specificity is unknown.

Per the germline V gene, CDR1 is MGHRA and CDR2 is YSYEKL. The CDR3 is 17 amino acids. Trimming took off 2 bases at V and 3 bases at J, with 20 bases between the two ends. Clones were read by immunoSEQ multiplex PCR, and TCRdb kept only the in-frame ones, dropping some. Counted here are around 83,000 clones, about 89% occurring once; the ten biggest clones make up around 1.5%. This sample comprised CD4+ or CD8+ T cells sorted from blood, obtained in a trial of the OX40 agonist ivuxolimab. The clonotype originates from an adult with an advanced solid tumor such as melanoma, head and neck, liver or kidney cancer. This chain links TRBV4-1 with TRBJ2-7, with unresolved D. CDR3 residues: CASSQSSLTAQLYEQYF. The DNA of the CDR3 is TGCGCCAGCAGCCAATCCTCCCTAACAGCTCAACTCTACGAGCAGTACTTC.